This T cell receptor beta chain was found in a study of cytomegalovirus exposure and HLA in healthy donors. This clone was seen only a few times. J lost 9 bases, V lost 2 bases, and 10 bases had no gene match. The CDR3 contains 15 residues. In germline, CDR1 is MGHRA, CDR2 YSYEKL. 13 Jbeta primers and 60 Vbeta primers were used for the PCR. TCRdb's table, derived via immunoSEQ multiplex PCR, lists solely in-frame clones and lacks some. The table includes approximately 170,000 clones, approximately 67% detected once. Sequencing was done on a sample of PBMCs. The chain uses TRBV4-1 and TRBJ2-1, with 7 positions matching TRBD1. This TCR came from a woman between 18 and 29 years old in good health and CMV-seropositive. CDR3 protein: CASSQTSGTASEQFF. The CDR3 DNA is TGCGCCAGCAGCCAAACCTCCGGGACAGCGAGTGAGCAGTTCTTC.